The 6 T cell receptor beta chains below were found in one sample sequenced in a study of immune evolution from preneoplasia to lung adenocarcinoma. TCRdb's copy holds only in-frame clones and misses some; the assay was immunoSEQ multiplex PCR. The sample contains over 5,500 clones, 84% of which appear only once. Sequenced: FFPE lung adenocarcinoma in situ tissue. The source is a donor at least 70 years old with lung adenocarcinoma.

This clone came up once. The V and J genes are TRBV2 and TRBJ2-7, with 9 nucleotides matching TRBD1. CDR1 SNHLY and CDR2 FYNNEI come from the germline V gene. V lost 7 bases, J lost 4 bases, and 11 bases stayed unmatched. This CDR3 comprises 15 residues. CDR3 coding DNA: TGTGCCAGCACCCCAACGGGACAGGGAGGGTACGAGCAGTACTTC. This codes for CASTPTGQGGYEQYF.

The gene calls are TRBV5-1 and TRBJ2-7, with D hard to call. Germline CDR1 is SGHRS and CDR2 is YFSETQ. With 0 bases removed from V and 2 bases from J, the gap between germline ends came to 6 bases. The CDR3 sequence is 13 residues long. CDR3 DNA: TGCGCCAGCAGCTTGGAACAAGCCTACGAGCAGTACTTC. Amino acids: CASSLEQAYEQYF.

V gene TRBV4-1 combines with J gene TRBJ2-7; tentatively, D is TRBD1 or TRBD2 (5 bases each). The CDR3 spans 14 residues. V lost 1 base, J lost 6 bases, and 13 bases lay in between. Germline CDR1 reads MGHRA; CDR2 reads YSYEKL. In DNA, the CDR3 is TGCGCCAGCAGCCAAGGGTCCTATGGGGGCGAGCAGTACTTC. Protein sequence: CASSQGSYGGEQYF.

This clone has just one count. The chain joins TRBV2 to TRBJ2-1, with D uncertain. The germline CDR1 and CDR2 sequences are SNHLY and FYNNEI. CDR3 length: 11 amino acids. Deletions cut 6 bases from V and 4 bases from J, with 4 bases between. CDR3 residues: CASSGYNEQFF. The CDR3 nucleotides read TGTGCCAGCAGCGGGTACAATGAGCAGTTCTTC.

J is TRBJ2-7 and V is TRBV5-1, with TRBD1 matching 9 bases. CDR1 is SGHRS, CDR2 YFSETQ, per germline. V trimming: 3 bases; J trimming: 4 bases; junction bases outside the gene matches: 5. CDR3 length: 14 residues. Here the CDR3 reads CASSSRDREYEQYF. The CDR3 nucleotides read TGCGCCAGCAGCTCCCGGGACAGGGAATACGAGCAGTACTTC.

CDR3 in amino acids: CASSVDGSDYTEAFF. CDR3 nucleotide sequence: TGTGCCAGCAGCGTAGACGGCAGCGACTACACTGAAGCTTTCTTT. This chain joins TRBV9 and TRBJ1-1, with D unclear. Trimming stripped 0 bases from V and 3 bases from J, with 12 bases between. This CDR3 comprises 15 residues. The germline gives CDR1 SGDLS, CDR2 YYNGEE.